This TCR beta chain was documented in a study of T cell responses to AZD1222 COVID-19 vaccine. Study background: Samples with a second dose at about 4 or about 12 weeks were pooled together. Whole-study findings and limits: Of the AZD1222 recipients, only five or six were seropositive at baseline. White British people made up most donors, females outnumbered males, and clonal diversity was possibly underestimated. Researchers report vaccine-associated CD4 TCRs spanning spike, with dominance at 160-218 and 743-854.

Notes on this clone: What it recognizes is unknown.

Some clones are missing from TCRdb's copy, which holds only in-frame ones; the method was immunoSEQ multiplex PCR. This table has over 110,000 clones, over 85% appearing once. There are 15 residues in the CDR3. Germline V gives CDR1 MNHEY, CDR2 SMNVEV (reference sequence). V lost 3 bases and J lost 0, with 12 bases in between. This specimen was peripheral blood, taken on day 0 of AZD1222 vaccination. The clonotype was recovered from an adult in good health. The genes are TRBV27 and TRBJ2-7; D is ambiguous. This chain's CDR3 is CASSFRAASSYEQYF. The CDR3 nucleotides read TGTGCCAGCAGTTTTAGGGCCGCGAGCTCCTACGAGCAGTACTTC.